This is a list of T cell receptor beta chains from one sample in a study of CD8+CD57+ T cells in acquired aplastic anemia. Using its own MiXCR run on the reads, TCRdb lists one record per CDR3 protein. In the table there are 150,000 to 200,000 distinct CDR3 sequences, around 65% of which are singletons. The material sequenced was sorted CD4+, CD8+, or CD8+CD57+ T cells (not recorded which) from PBMCs. These receptors were obtained from a human donor with severe aplastic anemia or a healthy control (not recorded which). Each CDR3 is given with its conserved first and last residue. A D gene is named only where the DNA matches it firmly. Some rows have no size entry. The others give once, few or many, or a class for an expanded clone.

NA,TRBV7-2,few,TRBJ2-5,CASSLRSGQETQYF,TGTGCCAGCAGCTTAAGGAGCGGGCAAGAGACCCAGTACTTC
NA,TRBV14,NA,TRBJ2-7,CASSHTPTGEQYF,TGTGCCAGCAGCCATACACCCACGGGGGAGCAGTACTTC
TRBD1,TRBV29-1,NA,TRBJ2-3,CSVAGAGGAGDTQYF,TGCAGCGTTGCAGGGGCAGGGGGCGCGGGAGATACGCAGTATTTT
TRBD1,TRBV29-1,NA,TRBJ2-7,CSDPGQEDEQYF,TGCAGCGACCCGGGACAGGAAGACGAGCAGTACTTC
NA,TRBV5-1,NA,TRBJ1-1,CASSAGDPRGEAFF,TGCGCCAGCAGCGCGGGGGACCCTCGAGGTGAAGCTTTCTTT
NA,TRBV9,NA,TRBJ2-3,CATSRGASDTQYF,TGTGCCACCTCCCGGGGGGCATCAGATACGCAGTATTTT
TRBD1,TRBV19,NA,TRBJ1-3,CASTRSGTGTGNTIYF,TGTGCCAGTACCAGATCCGGGACAGGGACTGGAAACACCATATATTTT
TRBD1,TRBV12-3/TRBV12-4,NA,TRBJ2-1,CASSLRQGTHNEQFF,TGTGCCAGCAGTCTCAGACAGGGTACCCACAATGAGCAGTTCTTC
NA,TRBV25-1,NA,TRBJ1-1,CASSVLHPGAEAFF,TGTGCCAGCAGTGTACTTCATCCTGGGGCTGAAGCTTTCTTT
NA,TRBV20-1,NA,TRBJ2-5,CSARGLGEWETQYF,TGCAGTGCCCGCGGTCTGGGGGAGTGGGAGACCCAGTACTTC
NA,TRBV7-6,NA,TRBJ2-5,CASSAQGAVPETQYF,TGTGCCAGCAGCGCCCAAGGTGCCGTTCCGGAGACCCAGTACTTC
TRBD1,TRBV2,NA,TRBJ1-5,CASSSGTARQPQHF,TGTGCCAGCAGTTCAGGGACAGCCAGGCAGCCCCAGCATTTT
NA,TRBV12-3/TRBV12-4,NA,TRBJ2-1,CASSPRSDSYNEQFF,TGTGCCAGCAGCCCACGTTCCGACTCGTATAATGAGCAGTTCTTC
TRBD1,TRBV19,NA,TRBJ1-2,CASSNGQGIDYGYTF,TGTGCCAGTAGTAACGGACAGGGAATCGACTATGGCTACACCTTC
NA,TRBV29-1,NA,TRBJ1-2,CSVEPTGSNYGYTF,TGCAGCGTTGAACCGACAGGTTCTAACTATGGCTACACCTTC
NA,TRBV4-3,many,TRBJ1-2,CASSQDPKGTYGYTF,TGCGCCAGCAGCCAAGATCCTAAGGGAACCTATGGCTACACCTTC
TRBD1,TRBV20-1,once,TRBJ1-2,CSARWDRGYGYTF,TGCAGTGCTAGGTGGGACAGGGGCTATGGCTACACCTTC
TRBD2,TRBV19,NA,TRBJ2-7,CASRVAGGSEQYF,TGTGCCAGTAGAGTAGCGGGAGGGAGCGAGCAGTACTTC
NA,TRBV20-1,NA,TRBJ2-7,CSARGAVGEQYF,TGCAGTGCTAGAGGGGCGGTGGGGGAGCAGTACTTC
NA,TRBV19,NA,TRBJ2-5,CASSPGYQETQYF,TGTGCCAGTAGTCCCGGGTATCAAGAGACCCAGTACTTC
NA,TRBV20-1,NA,TRBJ2-5,CSAVSSNGAQYF,TGCAGTGCTGTGTCCTCGAACGGGGCCCAGTACTTC
TRBD2,TRBV20-1,NA,TRBJ2-1,CSARDASGRANYNEQFF,TGCAGTGCTAGAGATGCTAGCGGGAGGGCGAACTACAATGAGCAGTTCTTC
NA,TRBV5-1,NA,TRBJ2-7,CASRLDTGTSYEQYF,TGCGCCAGCAGACTCGATACAGGGACCTCCTACGAGCAGTACTTC
TRBD1,TRBV2,NA,TRBJ2-7,CASRTGTGDWQYF,TGTGCCAGCAGAACCGGGACAGGGGACTGGCAGTACTTC
TRBD2,TRBV7-2,few,TRBJ2-7,CASNLAGAYEQYF,TGTGCCAGCAATCTAGCGGGGGCCTACGAGCAGTACTTC
NA,TRBV5-1,once,TRBJ1-2,CASVLDYMGDGYTF,TGCGCCAGCGTCTTAGATTACATGGGAGATGGCTACACCTTC
NA,TRBV7-9,many,TRBJ2-1,CASSLILDHEQFF,TGTGCCAGCAGCTTAATTTTGGACCATGAGCAGTTCTTC
NA,TRBV4-2,NA,TRBJ1-2,CASSQGRGYTF,TGTGCCAGCAGCCAAGGAAGGGGCTACACCTTC
NA,TRBV29-1,NA,TRBJ1-2,CSVSGQDYGYTF,TGCAGCGTCTCGGGGCAGGACTATGGCTACACCTTC
NA,TRBV12-3/TRBV12-4,few,TRBJ2-7,CASSSHGYEQYF,TGTGCCAGCAGTTCCCACGGATACGAGCAGTACTTC
NA,TRBV7-9,NA,TRBJ2-7,CASSPGGRGNEQYF,TGCGCCAGCAGCCCGGGGGGCAGGGGGAACGAGCAGTACTTC
NA,TRBV7-9,many,TRBJ2-5,CASSLGTTATQETQYF,TGTGCCAGCAGCTTAGGTACGACGGCTACTCAAGAGACCCAGTACTTC
TRBD1,TRBV5-1,NA,TRBJ1-1,CASSSDRVEAFF,TGCGCCAGCAGCTCGGACAGGGTTGAAGCTTTCTTT
NA,TRBV14,NA,TRBJ2-7,CASSLGPGAIDEQYF,TGTGCCAGCAGCCTCGGGCCGGGGGCGATCGACGAGCAGTACTTC
TRBD2,TRBV12-3/TRBV12-4,NA,TRBJ2-7,CASSRAAGAYEQYF,TGTGCCAGCAGCAGGGCGGCGGGAGCGTACGAGCAGTACTTC
NA,TRBV19,once,TRBJ1-2,CASSTQTGSDYGYTF,TGTGCCAGTAGTACCCAGACAGGATCGGACTATGGCTACACCTTC
NA,TRBV29-1,once,TRBJ1-5,CSVSGANQPQHF,TGCAGCGTTTCGGGGGCCAATCAGCCCCAGCATTTT
NA,TRBV19,NA,TRBJ2-1,CTSSIVGASHNEQFF,TGTACCAGTAGTATAGTCGGGGCGTCCCACAATGAGCAGTTCTTC
NA,TRBV24-1,NA,TRBJ2-3,CATSDSGETTDTQYF,TGTGCCACCAGTGATTCCGGGGAGACCACAGATACGCAGTATTTT
NA,TRBV10-1,NA,TRBJ2-7,CAITTGPYGQYF,TGCGCCATAACGACAGGCCCCTACGGGCAGTACTTC
NA,TRBV7-3,few,TRBJ2-7,CASSFDQSEQYF,TGTGCCAGCAGCTTTGATCAGTCCGAGCAGTACTTC
NA,TRBV6-5,once,TRBJ1-6,CASINQGGGSPLHF,TGTGCCAGCATCAATCAAGGGGGGGGCTCACCCCTCCACTTT
NA,TRBV19,NA,TRBJ2-3,CASSLRVNRTDTQYF,TGTGCCAGTAGTCTCCGGGTCAACAGGACAGATACGCAGTATTTT
TRBD2,TRBV20-1,NA,TRBJ2-1,CSARGSSGGWEQFF,TGCAGTGCTAGAGGATCTAGCGGGGGATGGGAGCAGTTCTTC
NA,TRBV29-1,few,TRBJ1-1,CSTQLGGTEAFF,TGCAGCACGCAATTGGGGGGCACTGAAGCTTTCTTT
TRBD1,TRBV7-9,NA,TRBJ1-6,CASSLGTGELNSPLHF,TGTGCCAGCAGCTTGGGGACAGGGGAACTTAATTCACCCCTCCACTTT
NA,TRBV5-8,NA,TRBJ2-7,CASSMTAYEQYF,TGTGCCAGCAGCATGACAGCCTACGAGCAGTACTTC
NA,TRBV7-9,NA,TRBJ1-2,CASSFNDPTHGYTF,TGTGCCAGCAGCTTCAACGACCCGACCCATGGCTACACCTTC
NA,TRBV19,NA,TRBJ1-1,CASSILTGMNTEAFF,TGTGCCAGTAGTATCCTGACAGGTATGAACACTGAAGCTTTCTTT
NA,TRBV29-1,NA,TRBJ1-2,CSTEDAEQNYGYTF,TGCAGCACGGAAGATGCGGAACAGAACTATGGCTACACCTTC